One sample yielded the 7 T cell receptor beta chains listed below, sequenced in a study of cytomegalovirus exposure and HLA in healthy donors. With 60 Vbeta and 13 Jbeta primers, the PCR was carried out. Here immunoSEQ multiplex PCR was the method, and the copy in TCRdb shows in-frame clones only, minus some. The table lists around 140,000 clones. The specimen was PBMCs. These TCRs come from a male donor in good health and CMV-seronegative.

The chain combines TRBV19 with TRBJ2-1; D remains ambiguous. This CDR3 has 15 amino acids. Trimming took off 3 bases at V and 0 bases at J, with 9 bases between the two ends. From germline, CDR1 is LNHDA and CDR2 SQIVND (reference sequence). DNA for the CDR3: TGTGCCAGTAGTATCCAGCCGGGCTCCTACAATGAGCAGTTCTTC. Translating it yields CASSIQPGSYNEQFF.

The chain couples TRBV19 to TRBJ1-2; no clear D gene. Trimming took off 9 bases at V and 4 bases at J, with 18 bases between the two ends. Germline V lookup: CDR1 LNHDA, CDR2 SQIVND (reference sequence). The CDR3 extends over 14 amino acids. This CDR3 is CASRKTGESYGYTF. In DNA, the CDR3 is TGTGCCAGCCGAAAGACCGGGGAGAGCTATGGCTACACCTTC.

The gene calls are TRBV25-1 and TRBJ2-7, with D maybe TRBD1 (6 bases). With 4 bases removed from V and 3 bases from J, the gap between germline ends came to 13 bases. In germline, CDR1 is MGHDK, CDR2 SYGVNS. The CDR3 runs to 14 residues. The CDR3 DNA follows: TGTGCCAGCAGTGCGACAGGCGAACTCTACGAGCAGTACTTC. Amino acids: CASSATGELYEQYF.

This chain links TRBV2 with TRBJ2-7; 8 positions match TRBD1. The CDR3 is made up of 16 amino acids. J gave up 3 bases and V 3 bases, and 10 bases lay outside the gene matches. Germline V gene lookup returns CDR1 SNHLY and CDR2 FYNNEI. The CDR3 here is CASSEVGPGGSYEQYF. The CDR3 DNA reads as TGTGCCAGCAGTGAGGTGGGGCCAGGGGGCAGCTACGAGCAGTACTTC.

The chain links TRBV29-1 to TRBJ2-1; 9 bases are shared with TRBD2. CDR3 length equals 16 residues. Germline values: CDR1 SQVTM, CDR2 ANQGSEA. J gave up 7 bases and V 5 bases, and 15 bases lay outside the gene matches. The CDR3 DNA is TGCAGCGTTCTACACCTAATATTAGCGGGAGTTAATGAGCAGTTCTTC. Translation: CSVLHLILAGVNEQFF.

The chain joins TRBV20-1 to TRBJ2-7; D call uncertain. The CDR3 is 11 residues long. V was cut by 3 bases and J by 6 bases, with 9 bases left in between. From germline, CDR1 is DFQATT and CDR2 SNEGSKA (reference sequence). The CDR3 region is CSASLVFEQYF. The DNA of the CDR3 is TGCAGTGCTAGTCTTGTCTTCGAGCAGTACTTC.

The CDR3 nucleotides read TGTGCCAGCAGCTTAGAACTAGACTACGAGCAGTACTTC. This translates into CASSLELDYEQYF. The rearrangement joins TRBV5-4 to TRBJ2-7; D might be TRBD2 (5 bases). V dropped 2 bases and J dropped 3 bases, with 9 bases sitting between them. Germline V lookup: CDR1 SGHNT, CDR2 YYREEE (reference sequence). This CDR3 comprises 13 residues.